What follows are 18 T cell receptor beta chains derived from one specimen sequenced in a study of yellow fever vaccine responses in identical twins. TCRdb processed the RT-PCR reads anew with MiXCR; each CDR3 protein has one entry. Altogether approximately 810 distinct CDR3 sequences are present, around 81% being singletons, with the ten largest covering approximately 16%. Sequencing used T cells from blood (PBMCs), unsorted or a sorted subset (not recorded which), obtained before or after yellow fever vaccination (not recorded which). Receptor source: a female donor who received the yellow fever vaccine.

Here the CDR3 reads CASSKGSGGSYEQYF. The CDR3 DNA is TGTGCCAGCAGCAAAGGGAGCGGCGGCTCCTACGAGCAGTACTTC. This rearrangement joins TRBV7-2 to TRBJ2-7; perhaps TRBD2 as D (5 bases). The CDR3 consists of 15 residues. From germline, CDR1 is SGHTA and CDR2 FQGNSA. Trimming shortened V by 5 bases and J by 0 bases, and 14 bases separated the two germline ends.

The rearrangement links TRBV13 to TRBJ2-5; D remains ambiguous. V dropped 0 bases and J dropped 3 bases, with 8 bases sitting between them. The CDR3 is 14 amino acids. Germline V CDR1 and CDR2: PRHDT, FYEKMQ (reference sequence). CDR3: CASSLGGRKETQYF. CDR3 sequence (DNA): TGTGCCAGCAGCTTAGGTGGCAGGAAAGAGACCCAGTACTTC.

V is TRBV6-2 or TRBV6-3 and J is TRBJ2-1; tentatively, D is TRBD2 (6 bases). Trimming removed 6 bases from V and 8 bases from J, with 14 bases in between. CDR1 is MNHEY, CDR2 SVGEGT, per germline. The CDR3 has 13 residues. The CDR3 spells CASRPSSGDEQFF. Written as DNA, the CDR3 is TGTGCCAGCAGACCCTCCTCGGGGGATGAGCAGTTCTTC.

The genes are TRBV15 and TRBJ2-4; the match to TRBD2 covers 7 bases. This CDR3 has 16 amino acids. Germline V CDR1 and CDR2: LNHNV, YYDKDF (reference sequence). Unmatched junction bases numbered 12, after V lost 3 bases and J lost 7 bases. The CDR3 loop reads CATSRRFGGGGNIQYF. CDR3 bases: TGTGCCACCAGCAGGCGGTTTGGGGGGGGGGGGAACATTCAGTACTTC.

The V gene is TRBV4-3, the J gene TRBJ2-3, with D hard to call. The CDR3 sequence is 17 residues long. In germline, CDR1 is LGHNA, CDR2 YSLEER. V lost 0 bases, J lost 1 base, and 14 bases lay in between. The CDR3 DNA is TGCGCCAGCAGCCAAGATCTGGCAGATGGTGGCACAGATACGCAGTATTTT. Its protein is CASSQDLADGGTDTQYF.

The rearrangement joins TRBV10-1 to TRBJ2-5; D is unresolved. There are 13 residues in the CDR3. The germline V and J ends were trimmed by 2 bases and 5 bases, with 9 bases remaining between them. Germline CDR1 is WNHNN and CDR2 is SYGVQD (reference sequence). DNA for the CDR3: TGCGCCAGCAGTGAGGGCGGTTGGGAGACCCAGTACTTC. Translating it yields CASSEGGWETQYF.

The chain links TRBV28 to TRBJ1-1; possible D gene TRBD1, 5 bases. Germline CDR1 is MDHEN and CDR2 is SYDVKM. V dropped 8 bases and J dropped 4 bases, with 14 bases sitting between them. This CDR3 contains 13 residues. The CDR3 loop reads CASGAGGGTEAFF. CDR3 DNA sequence: TGTGCCAGCGGGGCCGGGGGGGGCACTGAAGCTTTCTTT.

The chain carries TRBV11-1 and TRBJ2-2; D is possibly TRBD2 (7 bases). There are 19 residues in the CDR3. Germline V gene sequence: CDR1 SGHAT, CDR2 FQDESV (reference sequence). V gave up 2 bases and J gave up 1 base, with 20 bases separating them. The CDR3 sequence is CASSLLSRGAAVNTGELFF. The CDR3, as DNA: TGTGCCAGCAGCTTATTGAGTCGGGGGGCAGCCGTGAACACCGGGGAGCTGTTTTTT.

V and J are TRBV7-9 and TRBJ2-1, with 8 bases that match TRBD2. The CDR3 spans 14 residues. The germline gives CDR1 SEHNR, CDR2 FQNEAQ (reference sequence). Trimming cost V 3 bases and J 10 bases; bases outside gene matches: 8. CDR3 DNA: TGTGCCAGCAGCTTGACGGGAGGGCAATCGGAGCAGTTCTTC. It encodes CASSLTGGQSEQFF.

This clonotype showed up just once. The genes are TRBV10-3 and TRBJ2-7; D gene ambiguous. V was shortened by 4 bases and J by 5 bases, with 15 bases between the two germline ends. The germline V gene encodes CDR1 ENHRY and CDR2 SYGVKD. The CDR3 has 14 amino acids. The CDR3 nucleotides are TGTGCCATCAGTGCACTCGGAGACGTGGACGAGCAGTACTTC. This codes for CAISALGDVDEQYF.

The chain employs TRBV7-6 and TRBJ1-1; D possibly corresponds to TRBD1 (5 bases). Deletions cut 3 bases from V and 1 base from J, with 9 bases between. The length of the CDR3 is 14 residues. The germline V gene has CDR1 SGHVS and CDR2 FNYEAQ. CDR3 sequence: CASSLSGTNTEAFF. CDR3 coding DNA: TGTGCCAGCAGCTTGTCCGGGACGAACACTGAAGCTTTCTTT.

This clonotype was seen a handful of times. The genes are TRBV4-2 and TRBJ2-7; 7 bases match TRBD1. Losses at the gene ends were 1 base for V and 4 bases for J; bases not matched to a gene: 10. The germline V gene encodes CDR1 LGHNA and CDR2 YNFKEQ. CDR3 length equals 16 residues. This CDR3 is CASSQAAGQAGYEQYF. The DNA of the CDR3 is TGTGCCAGCAGCCAAGCAGCAGGACAGGCGGGTTACGAGCAGTACTTC.

The chain joins TRBV2 to TRBJ1-6, with a tentative D call TRBD1 (6 bases). The CDR3 is 14 residues long. Germline loops: CDR1 SNHLY, CDR2 FYNNEI. Deletions cut 4 bases from V and 6 bases from J, with 10 bases between. The CDR3 sequence is CASSASRGNSPLHF. In DNA form, the CDR3 reads TGTGCCAGCAGTGCCTCCAGGGGTAATTCACCCCTCCACTTT.

The rearrangement links TRBV11-3 to TRBJ2-5; 10 bases are a match to TRBD2. Per germline, CDR1 SGHNT and CDR2 YENEEA. The V gene end was trimmed by 1 base and the J gene end by 2 bases; junction bases not matched to a gene: 7. This CDR3 comprises 17 residues. CDR3 residues: CASSLGPSGGLQETQYF. The CDR3 bases are TGTGCCAGCAGCTTAGGGCCTAGCGGGGGCCTACAAGAGACCCAGTACTTC.

The genes are TRBV11-1 and TRBJ2-7; D might be TRBD2 (6 bases). Per germline, CDR1 SGHAT and CDR2 FQDESV (reference sequence). The V end lost 4 bases, the J end lost 1 base, and 8 bases lay between the germline ends. This CDR3 is 13 amino acids long. Here the CDR3 DNA reads TGTGCCAGCAGCTCGGACTATTCCTACGAGCAGTACTTC. As protein: CASSSDYSYEQYF.

V is TRBV21-1 and J is TRBJ2-5. TRBV21-1 represents a pseudogene. The CDR3 is 16 amino acids. CDR3 protein: CASSNERTNPRETQYF. The CDR3, as DNA: TGTGCCAGCAGCAATGAACGGACCAACCCCAGAGAGACCCAGTACTTC.

The CDR3 DNA sequence: TGTGCCAGCAGTCCCGGGACCTACGAGCAGTACTTC. Translation gives CASSPGTYEQYF. The chain is built from TRBV28 and TRBJ2-7, with D perhaps matching TRBD2 (5 bases). V was clipped by 5 bases and J by 2 bases, with 7 bases between them. Germline V gives CDR1 MDHEN, CDR2 SYDVKM. The CDR3 is 12 residues long.

The V and J genes are TRBV6-5 and TRBJ2-1; D remains ambiguous. The CDR3 spans 12 residues. CDR1 and CDR2 (germline): MNHEY, SVGAGI. Trimming removed 0 bases from V and 9 bases from J, with 6 bases in between. The CDR3 region is CASSYSRTEQFF. In DNA, the CDR3 is TGTGCCAGCAGTTACTCGAGGACTGAGCAGTTCTTC.